This T cell receptor beta chain was recovered during a study of blood T cell repertoires in COVID-19. Study-level background: The United States, Italy and Spain supplied acute and convalescent COVID-19 samples. T cells, B-cell-depleted T cells, or PBMCs provided the cDNA or gDNA that served as material.

The CDR3 totals 16 residues. V lost 0 bases and J 5 bases, leaving 17 bases between the germline ends. Germline CDR1 is LGHNA and CDR2 is YNFKEQ. Per the original methods: Estimated nucleated cell counts came from reference gene primer amplification. The data were produced by immunoSEQ multiplex PCR, yet TCRdb's version contains in-frame clones alone and is incomplete. That table gives V, J and clone size, and the DNA gave D and trimming. The profile shows hundreds of thousands of clones, approximately 88% of them singletons. Input material: peripheral blood. The TCR was taken from a man aged 35 to 55 with acute or convalescent COVID-19. The J gene is TRBJ2-7, the V gene TRBV4-2; D is perhaps TRBD2 (6 bases). In DNA form, the CDR3 reads TGTGCCAGCAGCCAAGATCTAGGAGGGGCGGTCAACGAGCAGTACTTC. Its translation: CASSQDLGGAVNEQYF.